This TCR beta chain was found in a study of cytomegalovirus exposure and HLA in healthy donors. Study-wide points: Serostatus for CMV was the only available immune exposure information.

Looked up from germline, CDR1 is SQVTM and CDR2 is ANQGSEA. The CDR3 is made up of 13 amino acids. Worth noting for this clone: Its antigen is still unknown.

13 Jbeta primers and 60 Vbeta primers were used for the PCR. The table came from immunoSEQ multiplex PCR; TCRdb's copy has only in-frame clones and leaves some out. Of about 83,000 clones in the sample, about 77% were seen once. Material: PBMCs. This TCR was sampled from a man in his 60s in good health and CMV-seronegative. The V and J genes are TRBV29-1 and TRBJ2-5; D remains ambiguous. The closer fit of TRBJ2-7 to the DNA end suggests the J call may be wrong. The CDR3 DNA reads TGCAGCGTCGCTCACAGTGACCCCTACGAGCAGTACTTC. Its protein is CSVAHSDPYEQYF.